This T cell receptor (beta chain) was recorded in a study of T cells after yellow fever vaccination (dated 2019 in TCRdb). Describing the broader study: The SMART-Seq v4 Ultra Low Input RNA kit was used to prepare libraries from fractions with low cell numbers. Two healthy male donors made up the cohort, one aged 18 to 30 years and the other aged 30 to 40 years. To track T-cell clones before and after primary and booster YFV17D yellow fever vaccination, bulk TCR alpha and beta repertoires were sequenced longitudinally. Blood was collected at multiple timepoints before and after primary and secondary immunization, and bulk PBMC replicates and cell subsets were isolated. The paper as a whole reports these results and caveats: Because the study included only a couple of donors, the extent to which the findings can be generalized is limited. Computational filtering was needed because FACS-sorted repertoires could contain abundant contaminating clonotypes from the bulk population. A small fraction of clonotypes showed up in both the CD4 and CD8 compartments, probably as a result of convergent recombination. Compared with the primary T-cell response, the secondary T-cell response was weaker but faster, peaking on day 5 rather than day 15. After the booster, most of the clones that had expanded following primary vaccination were detected again (approximately 96% of CD4 and more than 85% of CD8), which suggests that memory was broadly maintained.

TCR cDNA was synthesized by 5'RACE template switching, through which a universal primer site and unique molecular identifiers were introduced. cDNA synthesis was primed from both the TCR alpha and TCR beta constant segments. Libraries were amplified in two PCR steps, with sample barcodes and sequencing adapters added in the second step. Sequencing of libraries was performed on Illumina HiSeq 2500 (2x100 bp) or NovaSeq (2x150 bp). The paper's processing steps were these. MIGEC was used to demultiplex reads and collapse the reads into UMI consensus sequences, and MiXCR was used for V(D)J alignment. Using edgeR on replicate PBMC samples, clonotypes were called vaccine-responding if FDR was below 0.01 and the log2 fold change was above 5 up to day 15. Each bulk clonotype was labeled CD4 or CD8 based on which sequenced repertoire, CD4 or CD8, contained the clonotype at higher abundance. TCRdb reran the public reads through fastp at Q25 and MiXCR, keeping productive beta chains. Entries that share a CDR3 protein sequence are merged under the most common genes and DNA. TCRdb, rather than the study authors, made the V and J calls. This sample has more than 450,000 distinct CDR3 sequences in its table, and 21% of those were observed once. About 15% of the sample rests with the top ten.

The sample's treatment or condition, from its label and the paper: live attenuated yellow fever vaccine strain. At each blood-draw timepoint, two biological replicates of bulk PBMCs were collected. PBMCs were isolated from peripheral blood using a standard Ficoll-Paque protocol. TriZol was used to extract RNA from bulk PBMCs, CD4 and CD8 fractions, and dextramer-positive and dextramer-negative fractions. V drops 5 bases and J drops 5 bases, leaving 9 bases in between. Counted from cysteine to phenylalanine, this CDR3 has 12 amino acids. The read is trimmed to its CDR3 DNA, 36 bases read in frame from base 1. For CDR1 and CDR2, the germline V gene lists SGHTA and FQGNSA. With regard to this clonotype: What this receptor recognizes is not known. Base qualities were left out, and no much larger clone turns up one base away.

Rearrangement joined TRBV7-2 to TRBJ1-2, with no D gene named confidently. The TCR sequence derives from a young man who received the YFV17D yellow fever vaccine. The sequencing here drew on PBMCs, taken approximately 20 days after the first yellow fever vaccination. CDR3 region: CASSDRVYGYTF. In nucleotides, the sequence is TGTGCCAGCAGCGATAGAGTTTATGGCTACACCTTC.